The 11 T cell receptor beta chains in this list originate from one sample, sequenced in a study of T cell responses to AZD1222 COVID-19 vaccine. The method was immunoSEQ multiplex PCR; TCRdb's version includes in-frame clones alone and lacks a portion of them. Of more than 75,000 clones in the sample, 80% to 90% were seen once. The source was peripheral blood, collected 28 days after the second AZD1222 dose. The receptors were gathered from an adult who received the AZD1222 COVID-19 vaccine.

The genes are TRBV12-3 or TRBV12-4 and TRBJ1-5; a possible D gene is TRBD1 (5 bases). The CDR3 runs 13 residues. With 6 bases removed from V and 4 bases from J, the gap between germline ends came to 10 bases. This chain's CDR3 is CASRGDGNQPQHF. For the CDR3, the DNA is TGTGCCAGCAGGGGGGACGGGAATCAGCCCCAGCATTTT.

The CDR3 sequence is CASSENRRTDPAFF. The CDR3 bases are TGTGCCAGCAGCGAAAATCGCAGGACCGACCCAGCTTTCTTT. The rearrangement links TRBV11-1 to TRBJ1-1; D is unclear. Trimming took off 5 bases at V and 10 bases at J, with 20 bases between the two ends. Germline V gene lookup returns CDR1 SGHAT and CDR2 FQDESV (reference sequence). The CDR3 loop spans 14 amino acids.

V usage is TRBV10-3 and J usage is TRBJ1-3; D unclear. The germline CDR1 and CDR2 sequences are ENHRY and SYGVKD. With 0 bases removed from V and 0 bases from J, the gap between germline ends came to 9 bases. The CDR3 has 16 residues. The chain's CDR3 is CAISESMRISGNTIYF. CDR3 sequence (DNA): TGTGCCATCAGTGAGTCGATGCGGATCTCTGGAAACACCATATATTTT.

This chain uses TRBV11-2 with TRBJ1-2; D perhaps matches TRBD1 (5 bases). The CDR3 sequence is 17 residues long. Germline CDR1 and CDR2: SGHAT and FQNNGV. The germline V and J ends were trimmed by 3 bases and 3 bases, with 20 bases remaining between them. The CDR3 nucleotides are TGTGCCAGCAGCTTTAGCGGGCCGACGCCGGGACACTATGGCTACACCTTC. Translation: CASSFSGPTPGHYGYTF.

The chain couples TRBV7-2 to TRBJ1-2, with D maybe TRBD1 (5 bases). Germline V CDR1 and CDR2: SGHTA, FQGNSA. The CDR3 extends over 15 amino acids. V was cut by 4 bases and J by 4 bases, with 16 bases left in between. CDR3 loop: CASSWGTGGSYGYTF. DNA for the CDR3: TGTGCCAGCAGCTGGGGGACGGGGGGGAGCTATGGCTACACCTTC.

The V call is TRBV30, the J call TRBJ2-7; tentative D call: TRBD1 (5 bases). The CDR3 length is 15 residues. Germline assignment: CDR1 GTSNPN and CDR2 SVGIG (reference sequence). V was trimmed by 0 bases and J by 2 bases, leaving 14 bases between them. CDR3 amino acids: CAWSVRTGITYEQYF. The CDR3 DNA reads TGTGCCTGGAGTGTACGAACAGGTATTACCTACGAGCAGTACTTC.

As DNA, the CDR3 is TGCGCCAGCAGTGAGAGGGGAAAGGGCTTGAGGAACACTGAAGCTTTCTTT. Translated, it gives CASSERGKGLRNTEAFF. The rearrangement joins TRBV10-1 to TRBJ1-1; D might be TRBD1 (5 bases). V was shortened by 2 bases and J by 1 base, with 17 bases between the two germline ends. The CDR3 is 17 amino acids. CDR1 and CDR2 from the germline V gene are WNHNN and SYGVQD (reference sequence).

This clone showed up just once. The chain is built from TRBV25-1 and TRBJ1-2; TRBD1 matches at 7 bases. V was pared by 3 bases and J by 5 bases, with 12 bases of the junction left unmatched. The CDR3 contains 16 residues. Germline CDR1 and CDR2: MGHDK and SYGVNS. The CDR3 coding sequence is TGTGCCAGCAGTGATGTCAGACAGGGCGGAAAGTATGGCTACACCTTC. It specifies CASSDVRQGGKYGYTF.

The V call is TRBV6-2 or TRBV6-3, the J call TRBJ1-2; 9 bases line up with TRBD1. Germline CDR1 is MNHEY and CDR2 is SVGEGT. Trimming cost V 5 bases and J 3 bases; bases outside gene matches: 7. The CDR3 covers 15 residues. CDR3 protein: CASSQQGAAYYGYTF. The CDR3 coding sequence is TGTGCCAGCAGTCAACAGGGGGCCGCGTACTATGGCTACACCTTC.

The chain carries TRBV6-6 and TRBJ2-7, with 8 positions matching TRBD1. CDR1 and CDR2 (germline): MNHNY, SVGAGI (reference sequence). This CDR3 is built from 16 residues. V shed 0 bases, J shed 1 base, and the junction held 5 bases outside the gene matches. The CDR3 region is CASSYSRQGASYEQYF. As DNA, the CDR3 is TGTGCCAGCAGTTACTCGAGGCAGGGGGCGTCCTACGAGCAGTACTTC.

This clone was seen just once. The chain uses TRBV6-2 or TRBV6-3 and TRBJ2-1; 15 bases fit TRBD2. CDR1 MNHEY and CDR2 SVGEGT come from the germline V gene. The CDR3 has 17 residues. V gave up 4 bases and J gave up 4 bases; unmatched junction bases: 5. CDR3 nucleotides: TGTGCCAGCAGTTCCGCCGGGACTAGCGGGAGGTACAATGAGCAGTTCTTC. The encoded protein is CASSSAGTSGRYNEQFF.